One and the same sample provided the 2 T cell receptor beta chains below, sequenced in a study of cytomegalovirus exposure and HLA in healthy donors. Primers: 60 Vbeta forward and 13 Jbeta reverse. Some clones are missing from TCRdb's copy, which holds only in-frame ones; the method was immunoSEQ multiplex PCR. The sample lists around 170,000 clones; around 78% were seen once. The sample taken for sequencing was PBMCs. Receptors were obtained from a man younger than 30 in good health and CMV-seronegative.

V and J are TRBV19 and TRBJ1-5, with unresolved D. In germline, CDR1 is LNHDA, CDR2 SQIVND (reference sequence). V lost 8 bases to trimming and J lost 0 bases, with 8 bases between them. The length of the CDR3 is 13 residues. The CDR3, as DNA: TGTGCCAGTTCTTTTTTTAGCAATCAGCCCCAGCATTTT. Its translation: CASSFFSNQPQHF.

The sample holds a few counts of this clone. The gene calls are TRBV19 and TRBJ2-7, with 11 nucleotides matching TRBD2. The V gene's germline CDR1 is LNHDA and CDR2 SQIVND (reference sequence). The length of the CDR3 is 16 residues. V lost 5 bases, J lost 4 bases, and 10 bases stayed unmatched. The CDR3 DNA sequence: TGTGCCAGTAGTGAAACCGGACTAGCGGGTCAGTACGAGCAGTACTTC. Protein product: CASSETGLAGQYEQYF.